This record covers a single T cell receptor beta chain. The CDR3 covers 14 residues. The germline V gene has CDR1 MDHEN and CDR2 SYDVKM. Germline trimming cut 6 bases from V and 4 bases from J; bases unmatched to any gene: 7. The record originates from a study of blood T cell repertoires in COVID-19. Study-level background: Samples came from the United States, Italy and Spain, spanning acute and convalescent COVID-19. From T cells, B-cell-depleted T cells, or PBMCs came the material, which was cDNA or gDNA.

Original processing notes: Nucleated cell number was recorded as an estimate derived from reference gene primer amplification. Data came from immunoSEQ multiplex PCR; TCRdb stores just in-frame clones and leaves some out. V, J and clone size were drawn from that table, and D and trimming were deduced from the DNA. The table includes 60,000 to 90,000 clones, over 65% detected once. The clonotype was recovered from a human donor with acute or convalescent COVID-19. The donor label of this sample is uncertain. The gene calls are TRBV28 and TRBJ1-2, with 8 nucleotides matching TRBD1. The source material was peripheral blood. CDR3 in DNA: TGTGCCAGCAGGGCACAGGGGGGGACCTATGGCTACACCTTC. It codes for CASRAQGGTYGYTF.